What follows is one TCR beta chain and its context. At least ten counts were recorded for this clonotype. The target of this receptor is not known. Base-call qualities are not available, and no considerably larger clone is one nucleotide away. A patient counted as having stable Graves' hyperthyroidism if no progression to ophthalmopathy occurred over 18 months of follow-up. Hyperthyroidism patients were aged 18 to 65 years and newly diagnosed, with disease duration of less than 2 months. The study excluded patients with uncontrolled infections, other autoimmune diseases, pregnancy or lactation. Diagnoses relied on clinical symptoms, serum thyroxine and TRAb, thyroid ultrasound and orbital computed tomography. Ficoll-Paque density gradient centrifugation was used to isolate PBMCs from 8.5 to 10 ml of fresh peripheral blood. Trizol reagent was used to extract total RNA, and RNA quality was then checked on an Agilent 2100 Bioanalyzer.

TCR beta CDR3 regions were amplified from RNA transcripts. For the first round of RT-PCR on the TCR CDR3, the HTBI primer set was used together with the Qiagen OneStep RT-PCR kit. Libraries were constructed in a second round of multiplex PCR, after which size selection and purification were carried out. Sequencing of the libraries was done on an Illumina HiSeq2000 using paired-end 100 bp reads. On the study's bioinformatics: SOAPnuke was used to process the raw data, removing reads that contained adapters or uncalled bases, had a mean Phred below 15, or lacked an exact match to the constant primer or identifier. COPE v1.2.5 was used to merge high-quality paired reads, and clonotypes were defined as unique nucleotide sequences. MiTCR v1.1 was used to align the clonotypes against IMGT TRBV, TRBD and TRBJ reference segments. Analysis was restricted to V-J combinations with a frequency above 0.0001, which covered roughly 99% of repertoires. The TCS score was defined as F50 (clonal expansion) divided by E x V (chaos), with BLOSUM62-based TCRdist calculated between CDR3 peptides within each V-J. Welch's t-statistics and random forest reduced around 550 V-J features to some 14, which were used in a naive Bayes classifier (R e1071). TCRdb passed the public sequencing reads through fastp at Q25 and MiXCR, retaining productive beta sequences. CDR3 protein sequences are deduplicated, and each keeps its most common genes and DNA. TCRdb assigned the V and J calls; the authors' analysis was not used. In all, the sample holds approximately 430,000 distinct CDR3 sequences, and around 16% of those were seen once. Of the sample, around 14% is held by the ten largest clones.

This sample was taken from a study of T cells in Graves' hyperthyroidism and ophthalmopathy (dated by TCRdb to the late 2010s). A note on the overall study: Peripheral blood was sampled at the time of initial diagnosis, prior to any treatment. A discovery cohort of about a hundred patients, approximately 45 with Graves' ophthalmopathy and over 55 with stable Graves' hyperthyroidism, was used to find distinguishing TCR V-J signatures. An independent validation cohort of around 20 hyperthyroidism patients and approximately 17 patients who later progressed to ophthalmopathy tested prospective prediction of ophthalmopathy. The 85 to 100 discovery patients were randomly split 7:3 into training and test sets. Thyroid tissue and blood T-cell repertoires from about six Graves' hyperthyroidism patients were also compared in the study. After blood sampling, hyperthyroidism patients were treated with methimazole at a starting dose of 30 mg daily, and ophthalmopathy patients were treated with high-dose intravenous methylprednisolone. TCR Vbeta CDR3 sequencing of around 130 peripheral blood samples (over 40 ophthalmopathy, over 70 hyperthyroidism and around 17 progressor patients) is reported in the paper. Results and caveats for the whole study, not just this receptor: In validation, the model predicted progression to ophthalmopathy a median of approximately 6.3 months before onset, with roughly 68% sensitivity and roughly 72% specificity. Most expanded thyroid clonotypes (frequency above 0.001) were also found in blood, which suggests that blood repertoires may mirror thyroid immune responses. In cross-validation, a model built on a 13 V-J signature told ophthalmopathy apart from stable hyperthyroidism with 87.88% sensitivity and about 81% specificity, and in testing the same model reached 80%/75%. No statistical method was used to set the sample size in advance, and investigators knew the group allocation.

As encoded in the germline V gene, CDR1 is SGHAT while CDR2 is FQNNGV. Reading from cysteine to phenylalanine, the CDR3 counts 13 amino acids. Just the 39-base CDR3 DNA is kept, in frame starting at base 1. Trimming at the junction amounts to 2 bases on V and 8 bases on J, and the germline ends lie 9 bases apart. Recombination connected TRBV11-2 to TRBJ2-2; no D gene can be assigned with confidence. The source material was blood. The clonotype comes from a woman aged 18-29 years with Graves' hyperthyroidism. The encoded CDR3 is CASSLISSGELFF. The DNA sequence is as follows: TGTGCCAGCAGCTTAATTTCATCTGGGGAGCTGTTTTTT.